These 32 T cell receptor beta chains were sequenced from one sample in a study of radiotherapy plus CTLA-4 blockade in lung cancer. Clones were read by immunoSEQ multiplex PCR, and TCRdb kept only the in-frame ones, dropping some. The table shows nearly 110,000 clones, with approximately 87% occurring only once. This specimen consisted of peripheral blood, obtained from a patient treated with radiotherapy plus ipilimumab. The receptors stem from a human donor with non-small cell lung cancer that progressed on radiotherapy plus ipilimumab. Some clones in this sample may be carry-over from other donors' samples.

The chain uses TRBV10-3 and TRBJ2-5; tentative D call: TRBD1 (6 bases). The CDR3 is 16 amino acids. V was trimmed by 0 bases and J by 5 bases, leaving 16 bases between them. Per germline, CDR1 ENHRY and CDR2 SYGVKD. The CDR3 coding sequence is TGTGCCATCAGTGAGTCGAGCATACAGGGTGGGGAGACCCAGTACTTC. Translated, it gives CAISESSIQGGETQYF.

The chain employs TRBV4-3 and TRBJ2-3; D is perhaps TRBD1 or TRBD2 (6 bases each). The germline V and J ends were trimmed by 0 bases and 4 bases, with 14 bases remaining between them. The CDR3 has 16 residues. Germline V lookup: CDR1 LGHNA, CDR2 YSLEER. The CDR3 nucleotides are TGCGCCAGCAGCCAAGATCCCAGGGGAGGCGCAGATACGCAGTATTTT. Amino acid sequence: CASSQDPRGGADTQYF.

The sample holds a few counts of this clone. The rearrangement links TRBV7-9 to TRBJ2-7, with D possibly TRBD1 on 6 matching bases. Trimming pared 2 bases from V and 7 bases from J, leaving 12 bases between. The CDR3 extends over 13 amino acids. The germline CDR1 and CDR2 sequences are SEHNR and FQNEAQ (reference sequence). The DNA for the CDR3 is TGTGCCAGCAGCTTAACACAGGGCGGAGAGCAGTACTTC. Translating it yields CASSLTQGGEQYF.

The genes are TRBV10-3 and TRBJ1-1; unclear D gene. The CDR3 has 11 amino acids. Germline-derived CDR1 and CDR2 are ENHRY and SYGVKD. The V and J ends lost 0 bases and 10 bases respectively, with 6 bases between them. The CDR3 is CAISESGVAFF. CDR3 sequence (DNA): TGTGCCATCAGTGAGTCAGGTGTAGCTTTCTTT.

As concerns this clone: The same CDR3 is also encoded by other DNA sequences in this sample. This chain links TRBV19 with TRBJ1-1, with no clear D. Trimming took off 5 bases at V and 8 bases at J, with 12 bases between the two ends. CDR3 length equals 12 residues. Germline CDR1 and CDR2: LNHDA and SQIVND (reference sequence). The CDR3 spells CASSVPVGEAFF. The CDR3 DNA sequence: TGTGCCAGTAGTGTGCCGGTGGGGGAAGCTTTCTTT.

The chain recombines TRBV5-1 with TRBJ1-3; D is unresolved. V lost 4 bases to trimming and J lost 3 bases, with 14 bases between them. The germline CDR1 and CDR2 sequences are SGHRS and YFSETQ. The CDR3 is 15 amino acids. Written as DNA, the CDR3 is TGCGCCAGCAGCGTAGAAGGGTCTTATGGAAACACCATATATTTT. Its translation: CASSVEGSYGNTIYF.

A few counts support this clone. This chain connects TRBV6-4 to TRBJ2-3; no firm D call. This CDR3 is built from 14 residues. Trimming took 5 bases from V and 2 from J, leaving 11 bases between them. CDR1 and CDR2 (germline): MRHNA, SNTAGT. Written as DNA, the CDR3 is TGTGCCAGCAGTTCCGACGGTTCCACAGATACGCAGTATTTT. This sequence encodes CASSSDGSTDTQYF.

This clone appeared once. An end of the junction differs from the germline gene, which may be a read error. This sequence joins TRBV11-2 and TRBJ1-6; no reliable D call. CDR1 and CDR2 (germline): SGHAT, FQNNGV. This CDR3 is built from 13 residues. The DNA of the CDR3 is TGTGCCAGCAGCTTAGTCTATAATTCAACCCTCCACTTT. It encodes CASSLVYNSTLHF.

V gene TRBV27 combines with J gene TRBJ2-3; D possibly corresponds to TRBD2 (5 bases). Germline-derived CDR1 and CDR2 are MNHEY and SMNVEV (reference sequence). V lost 4 bases and J lost 2, with 16 bases in between. The CDR3 has 16 residues. CDR3 sequence (DNA): TGTGCCAGCAGTTCTAATTGGTACGGGGACACAGATACGCAGTATTTT. Amino acid sequence: CASSSNWYGDTDTQYF.

This chain connects TRBV6-4 to TRBJ2-7; 7 bases agree with TRBD1. The V segment lost 6 bases and the J segment 1 base; nucleotides outside the gene matches: 6. The CDR3 is 14 residues long. Germline V gene sequence: CDR1 MRHNA, CDR2 SNTAGT. The chain's CDR3 is CASRETGSSYEQYF. In nucleotides, the CDR3 is TGTGCCAGCAGAGAGACAGGGTCTTCCTACGAGCAGTACTTC.

The V call is TRBV2, the J call TRBJ1-3, with TRBD1 as a possible D gene (5 bases). Germline CDR1 is SNHLY and CDR2 is FYNNEI. The V end lost 3 bases, the J end lost 2 bases, and 14 bases lay between the germline ends. The CDR3 spans 16 residues. For the CDR3, the DNA is TGTGCCAGCAGTGACCGGACAAGGCTTCCTGGAAACACCATATATTTT. Amino acid sequence: CASSDRTRLPGNTIYF. The entire variable domain, with the rest obtained from reference TRBV2 and TRBJ1-3, is as follows: EPEVTQTPSHQVTQMGQEVILRCVPISNHLYFYWYRQILGQKVEFLVSFYNNEISEKSEIFDDQFSVERPDGSNFTLKIRSTKLEDSAMYFCASSDRTRLPGNTIYFGEGSWLTVV.

The chain links TRBV29-1 to TRBJ1-1; tentative D call: TRBD1 (5 bases). Trimming removed 7 bases at V and 5 bases at J, with 17 bases between. This CDR3 has 13 amino acids. Germline CDR1 reads SQVTM; CDR2 reads ANQGSEA. The CDR3 reads CSGHRTIGTEAFF. The CDR3 nucleotides are TGCAGCGGCCACAGGACAATCGGGACTGAAGCTTTCTTT.

V gene TRBV7-2 combines with J gene TRBJ2-7; 13 nucleotides match TRBD2. This CDR3 comprises 15 residues. V shed 5 bases, J shed 12 bases, and the junction held 13 bases outside the gene matches. Looked up from germline, CDR1 is SGHTA and CDR2 is FQGNSA. CDR3 in DNA: TGTGCCAGCAGCCGAACCTTTGGACTAGCGGGGGAAATGTACTTC. This translates into CASSRTFGLAGEMYF.

The CDR3 bases are TGTGCCAGCAGTCGACAGGGCGGCATTGAAGCTTTCTTT. Residues: CASSRQGGIEAFF. J is TRBJ1-1 and V is TRBV6-5, with TRBD1 matching over 7 bases. Germline V CDR1 and CDR2: MNHEY, SVGAGI. This CDR3 is built from 13 residues. Trimming at V came to 5 bases and at J to 7 bases, leaving 7 bases not matched to a gene.

This clone was observed a single time. V is TRBV29-1 and J is TRBJ1-6; 7 nucleotides agree with TRBD1. Germline loops: CDR1 SQVTM, CDR2 ANQGSEA. The J segment lost 9 bases and the V segment lost 7 bases, leaving 9 bases of the junction unmatched. This CDR3 comprises 13 residues. The CDR3 coding sequence is TGCAGCGCCCAATGGGACAGAGGTTCACCCCTCCACTTT. Residues: CSAQWDRGSPLHF.

The chain carries TRBV10-1 and TRBJ2-2, with a possible D match to TRBD2 (5 bases). V was shortened by 6 bases and J by 6 bases, with 14 bases between the two germline ends. The CDR3 loop spans 14 amino acids. The germline gives CDR1 WNHNN, CDR2 SYGVQD (reference sequence). The CDR3 region is CASSPGLAPGELFF. The CDR3 region has the DNA TGCGCCAGCAGCCCAGGACTTGCCCCCGGGGAGCTGTTTTTT.

The V and J genes are TRBV6-6 and TRBJ2-3; 9 bases map to TRBD2. Germline V gene sequence: CDR1 MNHNY, CDR2 SVGAGI (reference sequence). V lost 6 bases and J lost 2; bases outside the gene matches: 9. The CDR3 extends over 16 amino acids. The CDR3 DNA follows: TGTGCCAGCAGGAACCGACTAGCGGACGCCACAGATACGCAGTATTTT. Its protein product is CASRNRLADATDTQYF.

The chain is built from TRBV10-1 and TRBJ2-5; the match to TRBD2 covers 8 bases. The CDR3 totals 14 residues. Looked up from germline, CDR1 is WNHNN and CDR2 is SYGVQD (reference sequence). J lost 5 bases, V lost 6 bases, and 8 bases had no gene match. The chain's CDR3 is CASSAGTRMETQYF. DNA for the CDR3: TGCGCCAGCAGCGCCGGGACTAGGATGGAGACCCAGTACTTC.

The chain has TRBV5-5 and TRBJ1-4, with 9 bases fitting TRBD1. CDR3 size: 14 residues. The germline V gene encodes CDR1 SGHKS and CDR2 YYEKEE (reference sequence). With V trimmed by 4 bases and J by 6 bases, 4 bases remained unmatched. The CDR3, as DNA: TGTGCCAGCAGCGGGGGACAGGGCGATGAAAAACTGTTTTTT. Protein: CASSGGQGDEKLFF.

The chain links TRBV11-1 to TRBJ2-1; D not resolved. Between the trimmed V and J ends, which lost 0 bases and 11 bases, there was a span of 14 bases. CDR1 SGHAT and CDR2 FQDESV come from the germline V gene (reference sequence). The CDR3 sequence is 14 residues long. The CDR3 DNA sequence: TGTGCCAGCAGCTTAGCCGCCCTTTTGCGTCAGCAGTTCTTC. Protein product: CASSLAALLRQQFF.

The chain has TRBV7-8 and TRBJ1-5; D might be TRBD1 (5 bases). V was cut by 2 bases and J by 5 bases, with 22 bases left in between. CDR3 size: 18 residues. Germline CDR1 is SGHVS and CDR2 is FQNEAQ. The CDR3 is CASSLWATGAVRDQPQHF. CDR3 nucleotide sequence: TGTGCCAGCAGCTTATGGGCCACCGGGGCAGTGAGAGATCAGCCCCAGCATTTT.

This clone was counted only a few times. V gene TRBV16 combines with J gene TRBJ2-7, with 8 bases identical to TRBD1. Germline V lookup: CDR1 KGHSY, CDR2 FQNENV. After removal of 1 base from V and 5 bases from J, the junction contained 10 bases not matched to a gene. The CDR3 loop spans 16 amino acids. The CDR3 DNA sequence: TGTGCCAGCAGCCAATGGGGGCAGGGGGCACGGGACGAGCAGTACTTC. Amino acid sequence: CASSQWGQGARDEQYF.

CDR3 residues: CASSSFYRGRRTNEKLFF. CDR3 sequence (DNA): TGTGCCAGCAGCTCCTTCTACAGGGGGAGGAGAACTAATGAAAAACTGTTTTTT. The V call is TRBV5-6, the J call TRBJ1-4, with 8 bases that match TRBD1. Germline trimming cut 3 bases from V and 1 base from J; bases unmatched to any gene: 11. CDR1 and CDR2 from the germline V gene are SGHDT and YYEEEE. The CDR3 runs 18 residues.

V gene TRBV2 combines with J gene TRBJ1-1, with D uncertain. Per germline, CDR1 SNHLY and CDR2 FYNNEI. V was clipped by 1 base and J by 0 bases, with 9 bases between them. The CDR3 is 15 residues long. The CDR3 region is CASSEDSAMNTEAFF. DNA of the CDR3: TGTGCCAGCAGTGAAGATAGTGCCATGAACACTGAAGCTTTCTTT.

The V call is TRBV5-6, the J call TRBJ1-6, with a weak D call TRBD1 (6 bases). CDR3 length equals 15 residues. In germline, CDR1 is SGHDT, CDR2 YYEEEE. Deletions cut 2 bases from V and 9 bases from J, with 15 bases between. Written as DNA, the CDR3 is TGTGCCAGCAGCTTAAGGCAGGGGAGGAGTTCACCCCTCCACTTT. Translated: CASSLRQGRSSPLHF.

The chain has TRBV5-1 and TRBJ2-4, with D possibly being TRBD1 (6 bases). Per germline, CDR1 SGHRS and CDR2 YFSETQ. The CDR3 is made up of 17 amino acids. Trimming cost V 4 bases and J 0 bases, with 17 bases left between them. The CDR3 is CASSLTGLSLAKNIQYF. Here the CDR3 DNA reads TGCGCCAGCAGCCTAACAGGGCTCTCACTAGCCAAAAACATTCAGTACTTC.

The gene calls are TRBV2 and TRBJ2-2; 10 positions agree with TRBD1. Unmatched junction bases numbered 4, after V lost 2 bases and J lost 7 bases. Germline CDR1 reads SNHLY; CDR2 reads FYNNEI. The length of the CDR3 is 15 residues. This chain's CDR3 is CASSETTGGHGELFF. In DNA, the CDR3 is TGTGCCAGCAGTGAAACGACAGGGGGCCACGGGGAGCTGTTTTTT.

The chain is built from TRBV6-1 and TRBJ1-2; D remains unclear. V was cut by 11 bases and J by 0 bases, with 13 bases left in between. Germline CDR1 MNHNS, CDR2 SASEGT. This CDR3 is built from 13 residues. CDR3 residues: CAGGHPTNYGYTF. DNA of the CDR3: TGTGCCGGAGGTCACCCCACTAACTATGGCTACACCTTC.

The CDR3 region has the DNA TGTGCCATCAGTGAGTCAGTAGGGGATGGTTATGGCTACACCTTC. This gives the protein CAISESVGDGYGYTF. The chain joins TRBV10-3 to TRBJ1-2; D perhaps matches TRBD1 (5 bases). V dropped 0 bases and J dropped 5 bases, with 13 bases sitting between them. The CDR3 loop spans 15 amino acids. Germline V CDR1 and CDR2: ENHRY, SYGVKD.

V usage is TRBV7-2 and J usage is TRBJ1-1; unclear D gene. Trimming took off 1 base at V and 0 bases at J, with 9 bases between the two ends. Germline V gives CDR1 SGHTA, CDR2 FQGNSA. The CDR3 sequence is 15 residues long. CDR3 coding DNA: TGTGCCAGCAGCTTAGAACAGCTAATGAACACTGAAGCTTTCTTT. This encodes CASSLEQLMNTEAFF.

This rearrangement joins TRBV6-6 to TRBJ2-3; D is possibly TRBD2 (5 bases). Deletions cut 2 bases from V and 0 bases from J, with 9 bases between. Germline V CDR1 and CDR2: MNHNY, SVGAGI (reference sequence). There are 15 residues in the CDR3. The CDR3 sequence: CASSYGRVSTDTQYF. CDR3 bases: TGTGCCAGCAGTTACGGGCGGGTTAGCACAGATACGCAGTATTTT.

The chain's CDR3 is CASSLAGGSWGGTDTQYF. DNA of the CDR3: TGTGCCAGCAGCTTAGCAGGGGGTAGCTGGGGTGGCACAGATACGCAGTATTTT. This chain links TRBV7-2 with TRBJ2-3; the D gene is possibly TRBD1 (6 bases). Germline lookup yields CDR1 SGHTA and CDR2 FQGNSA. The CDR3 runs to 18 residues. The V end was cut by 0 bases, the J end by 1 base, with 17 bases between.